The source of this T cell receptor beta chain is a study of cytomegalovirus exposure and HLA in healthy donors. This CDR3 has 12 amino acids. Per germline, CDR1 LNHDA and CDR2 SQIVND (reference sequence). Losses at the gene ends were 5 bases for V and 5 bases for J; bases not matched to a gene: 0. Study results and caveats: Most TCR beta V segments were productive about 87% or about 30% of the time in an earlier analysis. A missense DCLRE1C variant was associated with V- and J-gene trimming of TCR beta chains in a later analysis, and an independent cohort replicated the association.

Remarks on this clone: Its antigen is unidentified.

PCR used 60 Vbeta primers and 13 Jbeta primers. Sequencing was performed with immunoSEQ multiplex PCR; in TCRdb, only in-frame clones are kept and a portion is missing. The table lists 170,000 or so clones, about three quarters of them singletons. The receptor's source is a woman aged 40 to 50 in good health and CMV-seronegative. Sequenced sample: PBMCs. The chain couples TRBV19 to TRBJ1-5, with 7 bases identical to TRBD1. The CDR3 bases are TGTGCCAGTAGTGACAGGGATCAGCCCCAGCATTTT. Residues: CASSDRDQPQHF.